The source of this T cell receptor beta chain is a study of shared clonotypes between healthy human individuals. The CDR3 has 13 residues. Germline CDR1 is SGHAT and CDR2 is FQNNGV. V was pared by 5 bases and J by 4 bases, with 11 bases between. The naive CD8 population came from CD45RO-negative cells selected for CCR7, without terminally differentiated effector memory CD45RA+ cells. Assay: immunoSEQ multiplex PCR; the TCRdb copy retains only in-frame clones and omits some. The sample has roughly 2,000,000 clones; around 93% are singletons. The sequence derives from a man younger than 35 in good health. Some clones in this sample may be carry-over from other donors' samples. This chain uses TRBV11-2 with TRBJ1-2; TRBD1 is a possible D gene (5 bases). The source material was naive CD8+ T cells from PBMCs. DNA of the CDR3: TGTGCCAGCAGCGCCGGACAAATCTATGGCTACACCTTC. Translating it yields CASSAGQIYGYTF.